This is a list of T cell receptor beta chains from one sample in a study of shared clonotypes between healthy human individuals. The data were produced by immunoSEQ multiplex PCR, yet TCRdb's version contains in-frame clones alone and is incomplete. Found here are 550,000 to 650,000 clones, roughly 96% of them singletons; the top ten hold less than 0.13%. Sequencing used naive CD8+ T cells sorted from blood. The receptors stem from a woman aged 25 to 39 in good health. Each CDR3 is given with its conserved first and last residue. A D gene is named only where the DNA matches it firmly. Expanded clones are given a class, and other clones once, few, many or no size at all.

D gene	J gene	clone size	V gene	CDR3 protein	CDR3 DNA
.	TRBJ2-7	.	TRBV6-5	CASSYLDSHEQYF	TGTGCCAGCAGTTACCTCGACAGTCACGAGCAGTACTTC
.	TRBJ2-1	.	TRBV11-1	CASSLHLGRPDDNEQFF	TGTGCCAGCAGCTTACACCTCGGTCGGCCCGATGACAATGAGCAGTTCTTC
.	TRBJ2-7	.	TRBV5-4	CASSLGHADYEQYF	TGTGCCAGCAGCTTGGGACACGCGGACTACGAGCAGTACTTC
TRBD2	TRBJ2-5	.	TRBV5-4	CASSLVPSGYQETQYF	TGTGCCAGCAGCTTGGTTCCTAGCGGATACCAAGAGACCCAGTACTTC
TRBD2	TRBJ2-5	.	TRBV28	CASSPQPRLAGGYQETQYF	TGTGCCAGCAGTCCCCAGCCCCGACTAGCGGGAGGGTACCAAGAGACCCAGTACTTC
.	TRBJ1-5	.	TRBV27	CASSLTIGFGRGGSQPQHF	TGTGCCAGCAGTCTAACCATCGGCTTTGGACGGGGGGGAAGTCAGCCCCAGCATTTT
.	TRBJ1-2	.	TRBV28	CASSLFAGIYGYTF	TGTGCCAGCAGTTTATTTGCAGGGATCTATGGCTACACCTTC
.	TRBJ1-2	.	TRBV14	CASSHRGFDIANYGYTF	TGTGCCAGCAGCCACCGGGGATTTGACATTGCTAACTATGGCTACACCTTC
.	TRBJ1-3	.	TRBV2	CASSDGSGNTIYF	TGTGCCAGCAGTGATGGATCTGGAAACACCATATATTTT
TRBD1	TRBJ1-4	.	TRBV27	CASRPGGSGEKLFF	TGTGCCAGCAGGCCAGGGGGCTCGGGTGAAAAACTGTTTTTT
.	TRBJ1-2	.	TRBV2	CASSEAYTVYGYTF	TGTGCCAGCAGTGAAGCATATACAGTCTATGGCTACACCTTC
TRBD2	TRBJ2-7	once	TRBV6-5	CASRLFLAGSAEQYF	TGTGCCAGCAGATTGTTCCTAGCGGGATCAGCCGAGCAGTACTTC
.	TRBJ2-3	.	TRBV7-3	CASSLTGFSTDTQYF	TGTGCCAGCAGCTTAACTGGGTTCAGCACAGATACGCAGTATTTT
.	TRBJ1-2	.	TRBV18	CASSLLGTLQEDYGYTF	TGTGCCAGCTCTCTCCTAGGGACCCTTCAGGAAGACTATGGCTACACCTTC
.	TRBJ2-7	.	TRBV7-9	CASGPYSFPYTPYEQYF	TGTGCCAGCGGCCCATACAGCTTCCCCTATACCCCCTACGAGCAGTACTTC
.	TRBJ2-3	.	TRBV27	CASRDSTDTQYF	TGTGCCAGCAGGGACAGCACAGATACGCAGTATTTT
TRBD1	TRBJ2-1	.	TRBV19	CASSLWTGVYNEQFF	TGTGCCAGTAGTTTGTGGACAGGCGTCTACAATGAGCAGTTCTTC
TRBD1	TRBJ1-5	.	TRBV28	CASSWGTGYQPQHF	TGTGCCAGCAGTTGGGGGACAGGGTATCAGCCCCAGCATTTT
.	TRBJ1-2	.	TRBV6-1	CASRNRTWRYGYTF	TGTGCCAGCAGAAATAGGACTTGGAGGTATGGCTACACCTTC
.	TRBJ2-7	.	TRBV10-3	CAISESIFRGYEQYF	TGTGCCATCAGTGAGTCGATATTCAGGGGCTACGAGCAGTACTTC
TRBD1	TRBJ2-7	.	TRBV6-1	CASSTGQGDSSEQYF	TGTGCCAGCAGTACTGGACAGGGAGACTCTAGTGAGCAGTACTTC
.	TRBJ1-2	.	TRBV4-1	CASSQVGGSANYGYTF	TGCGCCAGCAGCCAAGTCGGCGGCAGCGCGAACTATGGCTACACCTTC
TRBD2	TRBJ2-1	.	TRBV29-1	CSVAAGGPNEQFF	TGCAGCGTCGCAGCGGGAGGGCCCAATGAGCAGTTCTTC
.	TRBJ1-2	.	TRBV6-6	CASSYSSTGGDGYTF	TGTGCCAGCAGTTACTCCTCGACAGGAGGCGATGGCTACACCTTC
.	TRBJ2-4	.	TRBV9	CASSASDGDIQYF	TGTGCCAGCAGCGCCTCGGACGGTGACATTCAGTACTTC
TRBD2	TRBJ2-7	.	TRBV27	CASSLAGGPYEQYF	TGTGCCAGCAGTTTGGCGGGGGGACCCTACGAGCAGTACTTC
.	TRBJ2-7	.	TRBV2	CASSEGGLYEQYF	TGTGCCAGCAGTGAGGGGGGGCTCTACGAGCAGTACTTC
.	TRBJ1-5	.	TRBV5-4	CASSRGGNNQPQHF	TGTGCCAGCAGTAGGGGTGGGAACAATCAGCCCCAGCATTTT
TRBD2	TRBJ2-7	.	TRBV9	CASSVSPSGIYEQYF	TGTGCCAGCAGCGTCTCACCTAGCGGGATCTACGAGCAGTACTTC
.	TRBJ2-3	.	TRBV29-1	CSVEAGGTDTQYF	TGCAGCGTTGAAGCGGGCGGCACAGATACGCAGTATTTT
TRBD1	TRBJ1-5	.	TRBV4-1	CASSQRPGQGNQPQHF	TGCGCCAGCAGCCAACGACCGGGACAGGGGAATCAGCCCCAGCATTTT
TRBD2	TRBJ2-4	.	TRBV27	CASSLVASGSLAKAKNIQYF	TGTGCCAGCAGTTTAGTAGCTAGCGGGAGCCTTGCGAAAGCCAAAAACATTCAGTACTTC
TRBD2	TRBJ2-2	.	TRBV5-6	CASSSRLAGAGELFF	TGTGCCAGCAGCTCCCGACTAGCCGGGGCCGGGGAGCTGTTTTTT
.	TRBJ2-1	.	TRBV19	CASSIGGDNEQFF	TGTGCCAGTAGTATTGGCGGGGACAATGAGCAGTTCTTC
.	TRBJ2-2	.	TRBV11-1	CASSLDGQNTGELFF	TGTGCCAGCAGCTTAGACGGACAAAACACCGGGGAGCTGTTTTTT
.	TRBJ1-1	.	TRBV4-1	CASSQVEGATEAFF	TGCGCCAGCAGCCAAGTCGAGGGTGCAACTGAAGCTTTCTTT
TRBD1	TRBJ2-7	.	TRBV28	CASRSRDRDEQYF	TGTGCCAGCCGAAGCCGGGACAGGGACGAGCAGTACTTC
TRBD1	TRBJ2-7	.	TRBV6-5	CASSYLPPGQIYEQYF	TGTGCCAGCAGTTACCTCCCTCCGGGACAGATATACGAGCAGTACTTC
.	TRBJ1-1	once	TRBV5-4	CASSLEVGGGTEAFF	TGTGCCAGCAGCTTGGAGGTGGGGGGTGGCACTGAAGCTTTCTTT
TRBD1	TRBJ2-7	.	TRBV5-1	CASSQRGQGAIYEQYF	TGCGCCAGCAGTCAGAGGGGACAGGGGGCGATCTACGAGCAGTACTTC
.	TRBJ2-5	.	TRBV28	CASSIQGWETQYF	TGTGCCAGCAGTATACAGGGATGGGAGACCCAGTACTTC
TRBD2	TRBJ2-1	once	TRBV5-1	CASSPLLAGERLSYNEQFF	TGCGCCAGCAGCCCATTGCTAGCGGGAGAACGGCTCTCCTACAATGAGCAGTTCTTC
TRBD1	TRBJ1-4	.	TRBV2	CASSVQGTSFTEKLFF	TGTGCCAGCAGTGTACAGGGGACCTCCTTCACTGAAAAACTGTTTTTT
.	TRBJ2-7	.	TRBV21-1	CASIPLGPRTDDEQYF	TGTGCCAGCATCCCCCTCGGGCCCCGAACGGATGACGAGCAGTACTTC
.	TRBJ2-7	.	TRBV19	CASSIGAGGASSAYEQYF	TGTGCCAGTAGTATAGGTGCCGGGGGCGCATCTTCGGCCTACGAGCAGTACTTC
TRBD1	TRBJ2-6	.	TRBV28	CASSSGTVSSGANVLTF	TGTGCCAGCAGTTCTGGGACAGTCTCCTCTGGGGCCAACGTCCTGACTTTC
TRBD2	TRBJ2-1	.	TRBV6-6	CASSERTSGPNEQFF	TGTGCCAGCAGTGAGAGGACTAGCGGACCAAATGAGCAGTTCTTC
.	TRBJ1-2	.	TRBV7-9	CASSLVQTTYPGYTF	TGTGCCAGCAGCCTCGTACAGACCACCTACCCTGGCTACACCTTC
.	TRBJ2-5	.	TRBV13	CASSLRTGGETQYF	TGTGCCAGCAGCTTACGGACCGGGGGAGAGACCCAGTACTTC
TRBD2	TRBJ2-7	once	TRBV5-6	CASSRTSGRGYEQYF	TGTGCCAGCAGCCGGACTAGCGGGAGGGGGTACGAGCAGTACTTC
.	TRBJ2-7	.	TRBV28	CASSLPRTLSYEQYF	TGTGCCAGCAGTTTGCCCCGGACGCTGTCCTACGAGCAGTACTTC
.	TRBJ2-7	.	TRBV30	CAWKEAGRREQYF	TGTGCCTGGAAGGAGGCGGGAAGGCGCGAGCAGTACTTC
.	TRBJ1-1	.	TRBV4-1	CASSQVGDLNTEAFF	TGCGCCAGCAGCCAAGTTGGAGACTTGAACACTGAAGCTTTCTTT
.	TRBJ1-1	.	TRBV5-1	CASSPFFGENTEAFF	TGCGCCAGCAGCCCCTTTTTCGGGGAGAACACTGAAGCTTTCTTT
.	TRBJ2-2	.	TRBV27	CASSSGGRNTGELFF	TGTGCCAGCAGTTCTGGGGGTAGGAACACCGGGGAGCTGTTTTTT
.	TRBJ1-3	.	TRBV9	CASSPEGFSGNTIYF	TGTGCCAGCAGCCCTGAGGGGTTCTCTGGAAACACCATATATTTT
.	TRBJ1-2	.	TRBV28	CASRAQSGNLNYGYTF	TGTGCCAGCAGGGCGCAGAGCGGGAACCTTAACTATGGCTACACCTTC
.	TRBJ1-1	.	TRBV19	CASSIVGRPNTEAFF	TGTGCCAGTAGTATTGTAGGCAGGCCGAACACTGAAGCTTTCTTT
.	TRBJ2-7	.	TRBV7-9	CATLVSSYEQYF	TGTGCCACCTTGGTTAGCTCCTACGAGCAGTACTTC